This T cell receptor (beta chain) originates from a study of cytomegalovirus exposure and HLA in healthy donors (dated by TCRdb to the late 2010s). Turning to the overall study: An earlier analysis of 587 of the donors reported around 280 Gb of sequence data and 117 million unique TCR beta sequences obtained from some 200 million T cells. An early release that covered around 590 HLA-typed donors contained approximately 300 gigabases of sequencing data and roughly 84 million unique TCR sequences. The genetic ancestry cluster associated with self-reported Caucasian donors included about 81% of the approximately 430 genotyped donors. The study aimed to test whether signatures of past pathogen exposure could be identified by cataloging public T cell receptors. The study used immunosequencing to profile the T cell repertoires of under 700 subjects and linked those repertoires to cytomegalovirus serostatus. In addition to the first cohort of around 670 subjects, a separate validation cohort of about 120 different subjects was used. To predict cytomegalovirus infection status, the study combined high-throughput TCR immunosequencing, statistical association of individual TCRs with disease status, and machine learning. A later analysis re-examined previously published TCR beta repertoires from just over 650 donors and added high-resolution HLA genotyping to investigate patterns of TCR occurrence. In the later analysis, no new phenotypic data were used to find candidate immune exposures; instead, reliance was placed on TCR beta sequences and their occurrence across donors. An earlier analysis of 500 to 650 of the donors applied high-throughput TCR beta sequencing to assess whether each TCR beta V gene segment acted as functional or pseudogenic. Donor age, sex, ethnicity and CMV serostatus were compiled together with the repertoire data. A later genetic analysis used genome-wide SNP genotypes for about three fifths of the 666 donors, treating that subset as a discovery cohort. Every repertoire in the discovery cohort had been generated on one and the same sequencing platform. HLA typing covered class I and class II loci at four-digit resolution. The number of typed donors differed by locus: about 620-640 for A, B, C, DRB1 and DQB1; approximately 520 for DQA1; around 610 for DPA1; and about 470 for DPB1. Roughly five DR-DQ haplotypes were handled as single units for association and clustering, since linkage in the cohort was strong. Among 398 genotyped donors of the cohort, an average of roughly 230,000 unique TCR beta nucleotide sequences was sequenced per donor, of which about 18% were non-productive. The study at large found these results: A further reported finding was that TCR beta sequences accurately predicted the HLA-A and HLA-B alleles for most subjects in the first cohort. Compared with equally common non-associated chains, HLA-associated TCR beta chains in a later analysis were more clonally expanded and had lower generation probabilities. In a later analysis, most CMV-associated TCR beta chains were found to appear HLA-restricted, with HLA associations seemingly driven largely by CMV exposure. Linkage disequilibrium might explain the correlated functional status among segregating V segments, but an unknown experimental factor could not be ruled out. In a later analysis, the rate of TCR association differed among HLA loci, with DRB1 alleles having the most associated TCRs and HLA-C alleles having the fewest. Because HLA typing was missing for some donors at each locus, association tests included only the typed subset. Immune exposure information for the cohort was limited to CMV serostatus. Across donors, most TCR sequences were observed very rarely, whereas some public TCRs were present in many individuals. In both the original and validation cohorts, the classifier was reported to diagnose cytomegalovirus status with high specificity and sensitivity. According to a later analysis, parvovirus B19, influenza, CMV and Epstein-Barr virus appeared linked to several top co-occurrence clusters. Sequencing depth was assumed to be roughly uniform across donors in the presence/absence analyses, though that assumption may not hold. A later genetic analysis reported fewer N-insertions in productive TCRs among donors in an Asian-associated ancestry cluster than the 666-donor mean. The study listed 170 or so TCR beta chains as associated with cytomegalovirus. A later genetic analysis associated a missense DCLRE1C variant with V-gene and J-gene trimming of TCR beta chains, and an independent cohort replicated the association. Specific HLA alleles were associated with over 15,000 TCR beta sequences at a false discovery rate of 0.05 in a later analysis. In this cohort, only TCR beta chains were sequenced, and detectable features were limited by the absence of alpha or paired-chain data. A few of the identified cytomegalovirus-associated TCR beta chains were confirmed in vitro to be specific for cytomegalovirus antigens. Because counts were too low, around 17 rarely observed V segments, including chromosome 9 orphons, were left out of the earlier analysis of a few hundred of the donors. Broadly in line with IMGT annotations, most TCR beta V segments showed up in productive rearrangements about 87% or about 30% of the time in an earlier analysis of about 500 of the donors. The authors suggested that the approach could potentially be generalized to other disease states and immunological phenotypes. A group of highly shared sequence variants was considered likely to be a technical artifact of the sequencing pipeline. When HLA alleles, especially DR and DQ, strongly co-occurred, TCR associations were difficult to assign to individual alleles.

The library was built by means of the immunoSEQ multiplex PCR assay. A mixture of 60 forward primers for TCR Vbeta segments and 13 reverse primers for TCR Jbeta segments was used in the multiplex PCR. The CDR3 region of rearranged TCR beta genes was amplified from genomic DNA by a multiplex PCR assay. The amplified TCR beta libraries were sequenced on the Illumina HiSeq System as 87-base-pair reads. Turning to the authors' computational methods: Across the 500 to 750 repertoires, a later analysis counted 60 million to 90 million unique TCR beta chains, some 11 million of which were shared by at least two donors. To remove PCR and sequencing errors, raw reads were error-corrected and collapsed into unique sequences using a nearest-neighbor algorithm that merged closely related sequences. Alignment of CDR3 sequences to IMGT reference sequences was used to assign V, D and J gene segments. For a sequence to be retained, a match of at least six nucleotides to both a V gene segment and a J gene segment was required. Rearrangements were called productive when the CDR3 lacked stop codons and stayed in frame with V and J; all others were non-productive. CDR3 was defined by IMGT convention, running from the second conserved V-encoded cysteine to the conserved J-encoded phenylalanine. The earlier analysis of about 500 of the donors excluded sequences that lacked an unambiguous match to a single V gene segment. An earlier analysis of almost 600 of the donors classified V segments as functional when productive rearrangements were above 56.7% and as segregating when the standard deviation between donors was above 5%. A statistical classification framework was built to diagnose cytomegalovirus status from the catalog of TCR beta chain sequences. In a later analysis, TCR nucleotide sequences were compared against IMGT/GENE-DB human TR gene sequences so that V and J genes could be assigned. The TCRdist pipeline was used in a later analysis to assign CDR3 sequences and most-parsimonious VDJ recombination scenarios. In a later analysis, each TCR beta chain was defined by its CDR3 amino acid sequence together with its V-gene family, and reads without a unique V-gene family were excluded. As a way to deal with suspected cross-contamination and a sequencing artifact, a later analysis dropped approximately 570 nucleotide sequences that were highly shared and had low generation probability. A later analysis calculated a clonal expansion index for each public chain from normalized within-repertoire ranks of inferred template counts. Generation probabilities in a later analysis came from a VDJ recombination model fitted to out-of-frame rearrangements, and those results were checked against IGoR. In a later analysis, TCR-TCR, TCR-HLA and TCR-CMV co-occurrence was scored with hypergeometric tests, and a repertoire-size bias correction was applied to TCR pairs. In a later analysis, false discovery rates were estimated by permuting HLA or CMV assignments 20 times. In a later analysis, co-occurring TCRs were grouped using DBSCAN, with TCRdist sequence similarity added in when clustering inside HLA-allele-positive subsets. For co-occurrence clustering, repertoires with fewer than 30,000 or more than 120,000 public chains were excluded, along with a handful of repertoires with anomalous nucleotide sharing. This immuneACCESS table, as held by TCRdb, lists in-frame sequences with V and J called but not all clones. Of the missing ones, under half trace to an unresolved V gene in checked studies; the others have no known cause. V and J calls and clone size are given by that table; D and trimming were obtained from the DNA. The sample includes 35,000 to 45,000 clones, with about 50% observed a single time. Roughly 12% of the sample is held by the ten biggest clonotypes.

Note on this clone: Its antigen has not been determined. No base qualities exist here, and no much larger clone lies one base off it.

The cohort was made up of 666 healthy bone marrow donors. All cohort members were sampled while nominally healthy, although unrecorded immune exposures were likely present. CMV serostatus was recorded as positive for 289 and negative for about half of the 666 cohort members, whereas no CMV serostatus was recorded for the donor in question. Every donor gave a peripheral blood sample, and the peripheral blood mononuclear cells from that sample were used for TCR beta sequencing. Genomic DNA was extracted from the blood cell samples with the Qiagen DNeasy Blood Extraction Kit. The sequence was obtained from a human donor in good health. The material sequenced was PBMCs.

The sequenced DNA: TGTGCCAGCTCACCACCAACAAGGACGGGGGACGACCAAGAGACCCAGTACTTC. Translation gives CASSPPTRTGDDQETQYF. The sequence joins TRBV18 to TRBJ2-5; TRBD2 could be the D gene, as 6 bases match. CDR1 KGHSH and CDR2 LQKENI were looked up in the germline V gene. V is cut by 0 bases and J by 0 bases, and the space between the germline ends is 17 bases. Taken from cysteine to phenylalanine, the CDR3 has 18 residues. Left in the record is the CDR3 DNA by itself, 54 bases read in frame from the first base.